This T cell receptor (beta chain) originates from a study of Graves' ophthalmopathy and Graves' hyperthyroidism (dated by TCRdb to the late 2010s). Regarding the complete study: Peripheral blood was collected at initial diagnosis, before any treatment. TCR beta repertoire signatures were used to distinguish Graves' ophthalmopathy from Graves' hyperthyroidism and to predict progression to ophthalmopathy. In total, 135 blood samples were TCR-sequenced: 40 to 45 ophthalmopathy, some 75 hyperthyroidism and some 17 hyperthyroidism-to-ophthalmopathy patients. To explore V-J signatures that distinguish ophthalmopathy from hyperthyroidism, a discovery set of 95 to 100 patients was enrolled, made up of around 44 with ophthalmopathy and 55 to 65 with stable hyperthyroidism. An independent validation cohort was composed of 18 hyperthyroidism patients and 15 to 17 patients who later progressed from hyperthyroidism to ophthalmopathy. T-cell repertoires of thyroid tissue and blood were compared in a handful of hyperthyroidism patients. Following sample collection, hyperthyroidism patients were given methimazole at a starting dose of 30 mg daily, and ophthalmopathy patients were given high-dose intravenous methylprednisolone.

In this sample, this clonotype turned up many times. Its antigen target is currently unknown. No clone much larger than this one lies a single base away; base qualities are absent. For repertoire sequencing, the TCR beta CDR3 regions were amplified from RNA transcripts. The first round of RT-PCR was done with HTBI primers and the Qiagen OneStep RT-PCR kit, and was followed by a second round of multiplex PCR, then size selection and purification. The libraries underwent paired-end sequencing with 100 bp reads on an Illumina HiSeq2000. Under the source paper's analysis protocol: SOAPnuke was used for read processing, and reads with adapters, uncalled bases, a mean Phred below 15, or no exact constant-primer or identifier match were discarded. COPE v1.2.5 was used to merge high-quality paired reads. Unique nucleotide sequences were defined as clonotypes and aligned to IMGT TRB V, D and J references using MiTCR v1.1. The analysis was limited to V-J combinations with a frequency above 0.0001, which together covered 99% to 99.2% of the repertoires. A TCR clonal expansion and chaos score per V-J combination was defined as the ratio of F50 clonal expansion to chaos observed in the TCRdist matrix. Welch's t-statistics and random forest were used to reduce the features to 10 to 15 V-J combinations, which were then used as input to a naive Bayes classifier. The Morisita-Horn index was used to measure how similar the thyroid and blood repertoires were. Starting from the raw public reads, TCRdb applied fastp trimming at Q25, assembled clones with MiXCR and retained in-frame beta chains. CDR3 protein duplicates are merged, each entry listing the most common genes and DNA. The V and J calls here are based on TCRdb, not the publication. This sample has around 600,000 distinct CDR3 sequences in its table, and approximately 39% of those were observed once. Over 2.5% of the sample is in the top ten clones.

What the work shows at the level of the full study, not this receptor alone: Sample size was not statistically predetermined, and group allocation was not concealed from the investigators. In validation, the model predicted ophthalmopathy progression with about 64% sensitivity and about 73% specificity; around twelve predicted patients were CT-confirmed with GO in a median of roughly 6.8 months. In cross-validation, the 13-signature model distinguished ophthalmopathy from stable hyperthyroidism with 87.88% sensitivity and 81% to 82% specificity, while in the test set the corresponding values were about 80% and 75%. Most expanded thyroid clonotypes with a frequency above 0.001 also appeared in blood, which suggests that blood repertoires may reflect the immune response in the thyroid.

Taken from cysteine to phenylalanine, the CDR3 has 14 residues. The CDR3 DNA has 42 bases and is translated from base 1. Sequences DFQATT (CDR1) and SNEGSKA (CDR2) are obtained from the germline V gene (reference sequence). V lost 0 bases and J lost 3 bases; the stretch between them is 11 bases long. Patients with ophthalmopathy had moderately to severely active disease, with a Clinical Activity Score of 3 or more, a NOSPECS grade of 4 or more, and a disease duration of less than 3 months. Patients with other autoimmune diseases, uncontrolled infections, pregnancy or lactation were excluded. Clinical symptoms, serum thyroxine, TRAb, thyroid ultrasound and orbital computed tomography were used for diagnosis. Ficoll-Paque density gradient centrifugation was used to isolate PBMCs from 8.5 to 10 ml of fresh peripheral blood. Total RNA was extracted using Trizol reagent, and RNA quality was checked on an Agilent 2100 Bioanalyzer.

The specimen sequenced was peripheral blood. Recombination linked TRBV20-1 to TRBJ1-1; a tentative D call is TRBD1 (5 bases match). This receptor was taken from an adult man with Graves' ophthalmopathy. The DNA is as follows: TGCAGTGCTAGAGAGGACATCGGTTACACTGAAGCTTTCTTT. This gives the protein CSAREDIGYTEAFF.